The 15 T cell receptor beta chains given below trace back to one sample, sequenced in a study of cytomegalovirus exposure and HLA in healthy donors. Data came from immunoSEQ multiplex PCR; TCRdb stores just in-frame clones and leaves some out. The sample shows roughly 140,000 clones, around 86% of them seen only once. Sequenced sample: PBMCs. All receptors come from a man between 18 and 29 years old in good health and CMV-seropositive.

The gene calls are TRBV2 and TRBJ1-1, with 10 bases aligning to TRBD1. The V gene's germline CDR1 is SNHLY and CDR2 FYNNEI. With 7 bases clipped from V and 4 bases from J, the junction kept 9 bases outside the gene matches. The CDR3 runs to 15 residues. The CDR3 sequence is CASTIDRGRFTEAFF. The CDR3 DNA reads TGTGCCAGCACTATTGACAGGGGGCGGTTCACTGAAGCTTTCTTT.

CDR3 in DNA: TGTGCCTGGAGACAGGGTAGCTATGGCTACACCTTC. Translated: CAWRQGSYGYTF. This sequence joins TRBV30 and TRBJ1-2, with a possible D match to TRBD1 (6 bases). The CDR3 loop spans 12 amino acids. V was pared by 3 bases and J by 4 bases, with 9 bases between. Germline-derived CDR1 and CDR2 are GTSNPN and SVGIG (reference sequence). The full variable domain, rest sourced from reference TRBV30 and TRBJ1-2, is SQTIHQWPATLVQPVGSPLSLECTVEGTSNPNLYWYRQAAGRGLQLLFYSVGIGQISSEVPQNLSASRPQDRQFILSSKKLLLSDSGFYLCAWRQGSYGYTFGSGTRLTVV.

DNA of the CDR3: TGTGCCAGCAGCCCACGAGGGGGGGAGATTAGCAATCAGCCCCAGCATTTT. This gives the protein CASSPRGGEISNQPQHF. V is TRBV28 and J is TRBJ1-5; TRBD1 is a possible D gene (6 bases). Per the germline V gene, CDR1 is MDHEN and CDR2 is SYDVKM. The length of the CDR3 is 17 residues. The V and J ends lost 6 bases and 0 bases respectively, with 18 bases between them.

The chain couples TRBV2 to TRBJ2-7; 8 bases are shared with TRBD1. CDR1 and CDR2 from the germline V gene are SNHLY and FYNNEI. This CDR3 spans 14 amino acids. The V segment lost 4 bases and the J segment 4 bases; nucleotides outside the gene matches: 6. Here the CDR3 reads CASSVNRGFYEQYF. The CDR3 DNA reads as TGTGCCAGCAGTGTGAACAGGGGGTTTTACGAGCAGTACTTC. Supplemented by reference TRBV2 and TRBJ2-7, the full variable domain reads EPEVTQTPSHQVTQMGQEVILRCVPISNHLYFYWYRQILGQKVEFLVSFYNNEISEKSEIFDDQFSVERPDGSNFTLKIRSTKLEDSAMYFCASSVNRGFYEQYFGPGTRLTVT.

The chain links TRBV5-1 to TRBJ1-1; tentatively, D is TRBD1 (5 bases). Per the germline V gene, CDR1 is SGHRS and CDR2 is YFSETQ. Trimming cost V 4 bases and J 6 bases, with 10 bases left between them. The CDR3 is 12 amino acids. The DNA for the CDR3 is TGCGCCAGCAGCCGCGGGGGATCTGAAGCTTTCTTT. Its protein is CASSRGGSEAFF.

The chain recombines TRBV7-6 with TRBJ2-7, with 7 bases matching TRBD2. Per the germline V gene, CDR1 is SGHVS and CDR2 is FNYEAQ. V dropped 1 base and J dropped 0; count of bases not matched to a gene: 6. The CDR3 length is 16 residues. CDR3: CASSLEASGASYEQYF. CDR3 DNA: TGTGCCAGCAGCTTAGAGGCTAGCGGAGCCTCCTACGAGCAGTACTTC.

The chain uses TRBV18 and TRBJ2-5; 11 bases fit TRBD2. V dropped 3 bases and J dropped 5; count of bases not matched to a gene: 29. Germline assignment: CDR1 KGHSH and CDR2 LQKENI. The CDR3 has 23 residues. The CDR3 protein is CASSPSLVELVVAGGPWKETQYF. Written as DNA, the CDR3 is TGTGCCAGCTCACCGTCGCTGGTGGAATTGGTGGTAGCGGGAGGGCCATGGAAGGAGACCCAGTACTTC.

V gene TRBV30 combines with J gene TRBJ2-7; TRBD2 is a possible D gene (5 bases). CDR1 and CDR2 from the germline V gene are GTSNPN and SVGIG (reference sequence). V was clipped by 7 bases and J by 0 bases, with 10 bases between them. The CDR3 totals 12 residues. Here the CDR3 reads CAFTGISYEQYF. CDR3 in DNA: TGTGCCTTCACCGGGATCTCCTACGAGCAGTACTTC.

This sequence joins TRBV15 and TRBJ2-2; D unclear. The CDR3 is made up of 14 amino acids. CDR1 is LNHNV, CDR2 YYDKDF, per germline (reference sequence). With 5 bases removed from V and 0 bases from J, the gap between germline ends came to 7 bases. CDR3 sequence reads: CATSGPSNTGELFF. In DNA, the CDR3 is TGTGCCACCAGCGGGCCCTCGAACACCGGGGAGCTGTTTTTT.

The chain recombines TRBV19 with TRBJ2-1; 7 positions match TRBD2. The V and J ends lost 7 bases and 0 bases, in that order; junction bases with no gene match: 6. The CDR3 spans 15 residues. Germline values: CDR1 LNHDA, CDR2 SQIVND (reference sequence). CDR3 residues: CASNPSGSSYNEQFF. The CDR3, as DNA: TGTGCCAGTAACCCTAGCGGTAGCTCCTACAATGAGCAGTTCTTC.

The rearrangement joins TRBV11-2 to TRBJ2-7; 12 nucleotides align to TRBD2. Germline V gives CDR1 SGHAT, CDR2 FQNNGV. The CDR3 runs 15 residues. The V gene end was trimmed by 4 bases and the J gene end by 7 bases; junction bases not matched to a gene: 8. In DNA form, the CDR3 reads TGTGCCAGCAGCTCGCGACTAGCGGGGGTGGAGGAGCAGTACTTC. Protein sequence: CASSSRLAGVEEQYF.

The J gene is TRBJ1-2, the V gene TRBV7-9; D gene uncertain. This CDR3 is 14 amino acids long. Germline lookup yields CDR1 SEHNR and CDR2 FQNEAQ (reference sequence). The germline V and J ends were trimmed by 5 bases and 7 bases, with 17 bases remaining between them. CDR3 DNA: TGTGCCAGCAGCCTCGGAGGGTCAACGGGTGGCTACACCTTC. It codes for CASSLGGSTGGYTF. The variable domain in full, with the rest retrieved from reference TRBV7-9 and TRBJ1-2, is DTGVSQNPRHKITKRGQNVTFRCDPISEHNRLYWYRQTLGQGPEFLTYFQNEAQLEKSRLLSDRFSAERPKGSFSTLEIQRTEQGDSAMYLCASSLGGSTGGYTFGSGTRLTVV.

The V and J genes are TRBV5-8 and TRBJ1-1; tentative D call: TRBD1 (6 bases). Trimming cost V 2 bases and J 6 bases, with 17 bases left between them. Germline values: CDR1 SGHTS, CDR2 YDEGEE. The CDR3 has 15 amino acids. CDR3 DNA sequence: TGTGCCAGCAGCTTAGGGCACAGGGCGTCGGCTGAAGCTTTCTTT. It yields the protein CASSLGHRASAEAFF.

This chain links TRBV5-1 with TRBJ2-1, with 11 bases identical to TRBD2. Trimming removed 2 bases from V and 8 bases from J; junction bases left unmatched: 3. Per germline, CDR1 SGHRS and CDR2 YFSETQ. The CDR3 is made up of 14 amino acids. In DNA, the CDR3 is TGCGCCAGCAGCTTCGGGACTAGCGGCGATGAGCAGTTCTTC. Amino acid sequence: CASSFGTSGDEQFF.

The V and J genes are TRBV5-1 and TRBJ1-2; 9 positions match TRBD1. CDR1 is SGHRS and CDR2 is YFSETQ in the germline V gene. The length of the CDR3 is 14 residues. The trim removed 3 bases at V and 3 bases at J, leaving 3 bases unmatched. The CDR3 region has the DNA TGCGCCAGCAGCTCGGACAGGGGCCACTATGGCTACACCTTC. Translated, it gives CASSSDRGHYGYTF. Full variable domain (missing parts from reference TRBV5-1 and TRBJ1-2): KAGVTQTPRYLIKTRGQQVTLSCSPISGHRSVSWYQQTPGQGLQFLFEYFSETQRNKGNFPGRFSGRQFSNSRSEMNVSTLELGDSALYLCASSSDRGHYGYTFGSGTRLTVV.